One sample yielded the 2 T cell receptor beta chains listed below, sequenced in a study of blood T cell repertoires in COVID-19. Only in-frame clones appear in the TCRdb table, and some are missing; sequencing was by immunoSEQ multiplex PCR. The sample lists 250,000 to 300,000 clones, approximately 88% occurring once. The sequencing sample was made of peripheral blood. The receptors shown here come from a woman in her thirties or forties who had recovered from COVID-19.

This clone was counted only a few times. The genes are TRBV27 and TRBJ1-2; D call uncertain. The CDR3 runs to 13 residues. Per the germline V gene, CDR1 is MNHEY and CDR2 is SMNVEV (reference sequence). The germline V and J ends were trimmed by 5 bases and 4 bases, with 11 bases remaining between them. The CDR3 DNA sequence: TGTGCCAGCAGTCCTTCATTAGCCTATGGCTACACCTTC. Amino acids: CASSPSLAYGYTF.

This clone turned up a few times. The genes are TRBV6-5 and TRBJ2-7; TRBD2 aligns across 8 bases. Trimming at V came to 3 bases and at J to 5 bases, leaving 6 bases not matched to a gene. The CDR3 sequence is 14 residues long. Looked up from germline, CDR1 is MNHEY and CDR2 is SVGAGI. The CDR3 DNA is TGTGCCAGCAGTTATCAACGGGAGGGCCACGAGCAGTACTTC. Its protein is CASSYQREGHEQYF.